Below, 9 T cell receptor beta chains from the same sample are listed, as sequenced in a study of PD-1 blockade in mismatch repair-deficient tumors. Profiling relied on immunoSEQ multiplex PCR, and the TCRdb table lists in-frame clones only, not all of them. The sample shows about 120,000 clones, about nine tenths of them seen only once. The sequencing used peripheral blood, collected almost 74 weeks after starting pembrolizumab. These receptor sequences come from an adult with mismatch repair-deficient cancer.

V is TRBV30 and J is TRBJ1-5, with 8 bases fitting TRBD1. The germline CDR1 and CDR2 sequences are GTSNPN and SVGIG (reference sequence). Germline trimming cut 4 bases from V and 7 bases from J; bases unmatched to any gene: 9. The CDR3 length is 14 residues. The CDR3 sequence: CAWKDGQGGQPQHF. CDR3 coding DNA: TGTGCCTGGAAAGATGGACAGGGTGGCCAGCCCCAGCATTTT.

The V gene is TRBV4-1, the J gene TRBJ1-4; tentative D call: TRBD1 (5 bases). The CDR3 consists of 15 residues. Germline values: CDR1 MGHRA, CDR2 YSYEKL. The ends were cut back, 4 bases at V and 7 bases at J, with 16 bases in the middle. CDR3 DNA: TGCGCCAGCAGCCCATTGGGGGGGACGGGTGAAAAACTGTTTTTT. Its protein is CASSPLGGTGEKLFF.

The rearrangement links TRBV4-3 to TRBJ2-3; D unclear. V lost 0 bases and J 0 bases, leaving 10 bases between the germline ends. Germline V CDR1 and CDR2: LGHNA, YSLEER. The CDR3 length is 16 residues. The CDR3 spells CASSQDPYSSTDTQYF. Here the CDR3 DNA reads TGCGCCAGCAGCCAAGACCCGTACTCTAGCACAGATACGCAGTATTTT.

This clone was seen once. The V call is TRBV4-3, the J call TRBJ2-7; tentative D call: TRBD2 (6 bases). CDR1 and CDR2 (germline): LGHNA, YSLEER. V was shortened by 0 bases and J by 3 bases, with 18 bases between the two germline ends. The CDR3 loop spans 17 amino acids. CDR3 DNA: TGCGCCAGCAGCCAAGATTCCAGCGGGCCTGGGAGCTACGAGCAGTACTTC. This gives the protein CASSQDSSGPGSYEQYF.

The CDR3 loop is CASSPFRLWRTLAKNIQYF. CDR3 bases: TGTGCCAGCAGCCCATTCAGGCTCTGGCGAACGCTAGCCAAAAACATTCAGTACTTC. The chain recombines TRBV7-8 with TRBJ2-4; D is undetermined. CDR3 length equals 19 residues. Germline V gene lookup returns CDR1 SGHVS and CDR2 FQNEAQ. V lost 5 bases, J lost 0 bases, and 23 bases lay in between.

This rearrangement joins TRBV4-3 to TRBJ2-1; weak D call: TRBD2 (5 bases). Germline-derived CDR1 and CDR2 are LGHNA and YSLEER. Trimming pared 0 bases from V and 3 bases from J, leaving 12 bases between. The CDR3 has 16 amino acids. The CDR3 DNA follows: TGCGCCAGCAGCCAAGAATGGCGGGCGGGCTACAATGAGCAGTTCTTC. Translating it yields CASSQEWRAGYNEQFF.

A note on this clone: Mismatch with germline at one junction end may stem from a read error. The V gene is TRBV19, the J gene TRBJ1-5, with D unclear. The CDR3 consists of 13 residues. Germline V gene lookup returns CDR1 LNHDA and CDR2 SQIVND (reference sequence). The CDR3 protein is CASSIHHNRPQHF. CDR3 DNA: TGTGCCAGTAGTATTCACCACAATCGGCCCCAGCATTTT.

The genes are TRBV28 and TRBJ1-5; D is possibly TRBD1 (6 bases). V lost 3 bases and J 2 bases, leaving 11 bases between the germline ends. There are 15 residues in the CDR3. Germline CDR1 and CDR2: MDHEN and SYDVKM. CDR3: CASSFQGRRNQPQHF. The CDR3 DNA reads TGTGCCAGCAGTTTCCAGGGGCGCCGCAATCAGCCCCAGCATTTT.

The chain is built from TRBV9 and TRBJ2-7; 8 bases agree with TRBD2. CDR3 length equals 15 residues. The germline V gene encodes CDR1 SGDLS and CDR2 YYNGEE. V lost 0 bases to trimming and J lost 5 bases; unmatched junction nucleotides: 7. This chain's CDR3 is CASSVEGTSSHEQYF. The DNA of the CDR3 is TGTGCCAGCAGCGTAGAAGGGACTAGTTCCCACGAGCAGTACTTC.